This T cell receptor (beta chain) came from a study of blood T cell repertoires in COVID-19. The wider study: PBMCs, B-cell-depleted T cells, or T cells provided the cDNA or gDNA that made up the material.

CDR1 is SGHRS, CDR2 YFSETQ, per germline. J was trimmed by 0 bases and V by 0 bases; bases with no gene match: 10. This CDR3 has 18 residues. Using immunoSEQ multiplex PCR, the repertoire was profiled, and TCRdb retains in-frame clones only, with some absent. Of over 250,000 clones in the sample, around 89% were seen once. The sample comprised peripheral blood. This receptor was taken from a woman aged 60-70 years with acute or convalescent COVID-19. This chain joins TRBV5-1 and TRBJ2-3; TRBD2 agrees at 7 bases. CDR3 nucleotide sequence: TGCGCCAGCAGCTTGGATTCCTTAAGCGGGACTAGCACAGATACGCAGTATTTT. Encoded protein: CASSLDSLSGTSTDTQYF.